These T cell receptor beta chains were read from a single sample in a study of blood T cell repertoires in COVID-19. The repertoire was sequenced with immunoSEQ multiplex PCR; TCRdb's copy has only in-frame clones and lacks some. This table holds some 130,000 clones, around 82% found once. The material sequenced was peripheral blood. The receptors come from a man aged 55 to 70 with acute or convalescent COVID-19. Both conserved end residues are part of each CDR3. A D gene is named only where the DNA matches it firmly. The size field is filled for only some rows; it gives once, few, many or a size class.

D gene: TRBD1
clone size: NA
J gene: TRBJ1-2
V gene: TRBV5-1
CDR3 protein: CASSWRLQGGIANYGYTF
CDR3 DNA: TGCGCCAGCAGCTGGAGGCTTCAGGGGGGCATAGCTAACTATGGCTACACCTTC

D gene: TRBD2
clone size: once
J gene: TRBJ2-7
V gene: TRBV5-1
CDR3 protein: CASSLDVTSGSFGEQYF
CDR3 DNA: TGCGCCAGCAGCTTGGATGTTACTAGCGGGAGTTTCGGCGAGCAGTACTTC

D gene: NA
clone size: NA
J gene: TRBJ2-7
V gene: TRBV5-1
CDR3 protein: CASSLGQGGPYEQYF
CDR3 DNA: TGCGCCAGCAGCTTGGGGCAGGGGGGCCCCTACGAGCAGTACTTC

D gene: NA
clone size: NA
J gene: TRBJ1-3
V gene: TRBV12-3/TRBV12-4
CDR3 protein: CASSLQTGNTIYF
CDR3 DNA: TGTGCCAGCAGTTTGCAGACTGGAAACACCATATATTTT

D gene: TRBD2
clone size: NA
J gene: TRBJ2-7
V gene: TRBV29-1
CDR3 protein: CSVAGLAGAPRTYEQYF
CDR3 DNA: TGCAGCGTGGCGGGACTAGCGGGAGCGCCCCGTACCTACGAGCAGTACTTC

D gene: NA
clone size: NA
J gene: TRBJ2-6
V gene: TRBV28
CDR3 protein: CASSGQSSGANVLTF
CDR3 DNA: TGTGCCAGCAGTGGACAATCCTCTGGGGCCAACGTCCTGACTTTC

D gene: TRBD1
clone size: NA
J gene: TRBJ2-7
V gene: TRBV6-5
CDR3 protein: CASSLGGSVDEQYF
CDR3 DNA: TGTGCCAGCAGTTTAGGGGGCTCGGTTGACGAGCAGTACTTC

D gene: NA
clone size: NA
J gene: TRBJ2-1
V gene: TRBV30
CDR3 protein: CAWSVGGTAYNEQFF
CDR3 DNA: TGTGCCTGGAGTGTTGGGGGCACCGCCTACAATGAGCAGTTCTTC

D gene: TRBD1
clone size: once
J gene: TRBJ2-2
V gene: TRBV11-3
CDR3 protein: CASSLVVAQGKNTGELFF
CDR3 DNA: TGTGCCAGCAGCTTAGTTGTCGCACAGGGGAAGAACACCGGGGAGCTGTTTTTT

D gene: NA
clone size: NA
J gene: TRBJ2-1
V gene: TRBV19
CDR3 protein: CASSNPPRQAYNEQFF
CDR3 DNA: TGTGCCAGTAGTAATCCCCCCCGACAGGCTTACAATGAGCAGTTCTTC

D gene: TRBD2
clone size: NA
J gene: TRBJ2-3
V gene: TRBV24-1
CDR3 protein: CATSDRTSGVADTQYF
CDR3 DNA: TGTGCCACCAGTGACAGGACTAGCGGGGTGGCAGATACGCAGTATTTT

D gene: NA
clone size: NA
J gene: TRBJ2-2
V gene: TRBV5-6
CDR3 protein: CASRSGERTGELFF
CDR3 DNA: TGTGCCAGCAGATCTGGAGAACGGACCGGGGAGCTGTTTTTT

D gene: NA
clone size: NA
J gene: TRBJ2-3
V gene: TRBV6-5
CDR3 protein: CASRIGGSDTQYF
CDR3 DNA: TGTGCCAGCAGGATCGGGGGATCAGATACGCAGTATTTT

D gene: NA
clone size: NA
J gene: TRBJ2-7
V gene: TRBV6-7
CDR3 protein: CASSYEIRNEQYF
CDR3 DNA: TGTGCCAGCAGTTACGAGATCCGAAACGAGCAGTACTTC

D gene: NA
clone size: NA
J gene: TRBJ2-5
V gene: TRBV3-1/TRBV3-2
CDR3 protein: CASAREETQYF
CDR3 DNA: TGTGCCAGCGCACGGGAGGAGACCCAGTACTTC

D gene: TRBD1
clone size: NA
J gene: TRBJ2-3
V gene: TRBV12-5
CDR3 protein: CASGLEGQGANTQYF
CDR3 DNA: TGTGCTAGTGGTTTGGAGGGACAGGGTGCAAATACGCAGTATTTT

D gene: NA
clone size: NA
J gene: TRBJ2-7
V gene: TRBV6-5
CDR3 protein: CASSSTFDRIGYEQYF
CDR3 DNA: TGTGCCAGCAGTTCAACATTCGACAGGATCGGCTACGAGCAGTACTTC

D gene: NA
clone size: NA
J gene: TRBJ1-6
V gene: TRBV10-3
CDR3 protein: CATRQGIEDSPLHF
CDR3 DNA: TGTGCCACCCGCCAGGGGATTGAAGATTCACCCCTCCACTTT

D gene: TRBD2
clone size: NA
J gene: TRBJ2-6
V gene: TRBV5-1
CDR3 protein: CASSSPTSGRHTYSGANVLTF
CDR3 DNA: TGCGCCAGCAGCTCGCCGACTAGCGGGAGGCACACGTACTCTGGGGCCAACGTCCTGACTTTC

D gene: TRBD1
clone size: NA
J gene: TRBJ1-4
V gene: TRBV6-5
CDR3 protein: CASASGGQGDEKLFF
CDR3 DNA: TGTGCCAGTGCCTCTGGGGGCCAGGGGGATGAAAAACTGTTTTTT

D gene: TRBD2
clone size: NA
J gene: TRBJ2-2
V gene: TRBV2
CDR3 protein: CASSVLAGISGELFF
CDR3 DNA: TGTGCCAGCAGCGTACTAGCGGGTATCTCCGGGGAGCTGTTTTTT

D gene: NA
clone size: NA
J gene: TRBJ2-1
V gene: TRBV5-1
CDR3 protein: CASSLDVLFTGRDEQFF
CDR3 DNA: TGCGCCAGCAGCTTGGACGTTTTGTTTACAGGAAGGGATGAGCAGTTCTTC

D gene: NA
clone size: NA
J gene: TRBJ2-3
V gene: TRBV29-1
CDR3 protein: CSVEGGSGLSTDTQYF
CDR3 DNA: TGCAGCGTTGAAGGAGGTTCCGGACTTAGCACAGATACGCAGTATTTT

D gene: NA
clone size: NA
J gene: TRBJ1-1
V gene: TRBV19
CDR3 protein: CASSIRVGGRSPGTNTEAFF
CDR3 DNA: TGTGCCAGTAGTATAAGGGTAGGTGGGAGGAGCCCGGGTACGAACACTGAAGCTTTCTTT

D gene: TRBD1
clone size: NA
J gene: TRBJ2-1
V gene: TRBV10-1
CDR3 protein: CASSRDRGHNEQFF
CDR3 DNA: TGCGCCAGCAGCCGGGACAGGGGCCACAATGAGCAGTTCTTC